The 10 T cell receptor beta chains listed next were all sequenced from one sample in a study of cytomegalovirus exposure and HLA in healthy donors. Sequencing used immunoSEQ multiplex PCR; TCRdb keeps in-frame clones, though not all of them. The sample records roughly 200,000 clones, around 81% being singletons. Input material: PBMCs. The receptors come from a woman aged 18-29 years in good health and CMV-seropositive.

The genes are TRBV5-1 and TRBJ1-2, with 9 bases lining up with TRBD1. CDR1 is SGHRS, CDR2 YFSETQ, per germline. This CDR3 has 12 residues. The V and J ends lost 9 bases and 6 bases, in that order; junction bases with no gene match: 6. The CDR3 is CAIRDREDGYTF. CDR3 nucleotide sequence: TGCGCCATAAGGGACAGGGAAGATGGCTACACCTTC.

The CDR3 loop reads CASSYSATVRVEKLFF. The CDR3 coding sequence is TGTGCCAGCAGTTACTCAGCGACAGTCCGGGTAGAAAAACTGTTTTTT. The chain employs TRBV6-7 and TRBJ1-4, with D possibly matching TRBD1 (5 bases). TRBV6-7 is marked as an open reading frame, function uncertain. The ends were cut back, 0 bases at V and 8 bases at J, with 16 bases in the middle. There are 16 residues in the CDR3.

The chain uses TRBV9 and TRBJ2-5; 7 nucleotides line up with TRBD1. This CDR3 contains 15 residues. J was trimmed by 2 bases and V by 2 bases; bases with no gene match: 6. CDR1 is SGDLS and CDR2 is YYNGEE in the germline V gene. In DNA form, the CDR3 reads TGTGCCAGCAGCGTTGGGGGACAGAAACAAGAGACCCAGTACTTC. It specifies CASSVGGQKQETQYF.

The sample holds one count of this clone. The chain has TRBV4-2 and TRBJ2-7; weak D call: TRBD2 (6 bases). There are 15 residues in the CDR3. From germline, CDR1 is LGHNA and CDR2 YNFKEQ. The V end lost 1 base, the J end lost 3 bases, and 13 bases lay between the germline ends. The CDR3 DNA reads as TGTGCCAGCAGCCAAGTGGGGGACTTGAGCTACGAGCAGTACTTC. Translation: CASSQVGDLSYEQYF.

V gene TRBV4-1 combines with J gene TRBJ1-5; tentatively, D is TRBD1 (6 bases). Germline-derived CDR1 and CDR2 are MGHRA and YSYEKL. Trimming pared 3 bases from V and 0 bases from J, leaving 15 bases between. The CDR3 length is 17 residues. CDR3: CASSHEAGAYSNQPQHF. Written as DNA, the CDR3 is TGCGCCAGCAGCCACGAAGCAGGGGCCTATAGCAATCAGCCCCAGCATTTT.

This clone appeared a single time. The gene calls are TRBV14 and TRBJ2-7, with TRBD1 identical over 8 bases. Trimming at V came to 1 base and at J to 3 bases, leaving 8 bases not matched to a gene. The germline V gene encodes CDR1 SGHDN and CDR2 FVKESK. CDR3 length: 16 amino acids. The CDR3 spells CASSQVGQGADYEQYF. The DNA for the CDR3 is TGTGCCAGCAGCCAAGTAGGCCAGGGGGCAGACTACGAGCAGTACTTC.

This chain joins TRBV6-5 and TRBJ1-3; 9 bases match TRBD1. The CDR3 length is 16 residues. Trimming removed 2 bases from V and 4 bases from J; junction bases left unmatched: 6. Germline V CDR1 and CDR2: MNHEY, SVGAGI. In DNA form, the CDR3 reads TGTGCCAGCAGTTACGACTACAGGGGGCGGGGAAACACCATATATTTT. This encodes CASSYDYRGRGNTIYF.

The CDR3 loop reads CASSHGRGLNNEKLFF. The CDR3 DNA sequence: TGCGCCAGCAGCCATGGCAGGGGGCTTAATAATGAAAAACTGTTTTTT. J is TRBJ1-4 and V is TRBV4-3; TRBD1 aligns across 8 bases. The CDR3 length is 16 residues. Trimming removed 3 bases from V and 4 bases from J; junction bases left unmatched: 7. Germline V gene lookup returns CDR1 LGHNA and CDR2 YSLEER.

The chain has TRBV7-3 and TRBJ2-2; 8 bases line up with TRBD1. Losses at the gene ends were 0 bases for V and 9 bases for J; bases not matched to a gene: 9. In germline, CDR1 is SGHTA, CDR2 FQGTGA. The CDR3 spans 16 residues. The CDR3 region has the DNA TGTGCCAGCAGCTTAACCCGGACAGGGCTGTTAAGGGAGCTGTTTTTT. Encoded protein: CASSLTRTGLLRELFF.

This chain uses TRBV27 with TRBJ2-1; D is unclear. Germline V lookup: CDR1 MNHEY, CDR2 SMNVEV (reference sequence). The CDR3 has 16 amino acids. Trimming removed 1 base from V and 2 bases from J, with 12 bases in between. CDR3 in DNA: TGTGCCAGCAGTTTATATTCCGTCCCTACCTACAATGAGCAGTTCTTC. Its protein product is CASSLYSVPTYNEQFF.